This TCR beta chain derives from a study of T cells in localized non-small cell lung cancer. Method: immunoSEQ multiplex PCR; TCRdb's copy keeps in-frame clones and lacks some. The sample has approximately 35,000 clones, around 90% seen once; the top ten hold approximately 5%. With V trimmed by 1 base and J by 0 bases, 5 bases remained unmatched. There are 16 residues in the CDR3. CDR1 is LGHNA, CDR2 YNFKEQ, per germline. Concerning this clone: Its antigen is not known.

Study-wide results and limits: Patients showing higher blood T cell density tended to see longer overall survival.

Sequenced here: PBMCs, sampled before any cancer treatment. The clonotype was recovered from a man between 40 and 75 years old with stage II lung adenocarcinoma. This rearrangement joins TRBV4-2 to TRBJ2-7, with TRBD2 identical over 8 bases. The CDR3 bases are TGTGCCAGCAGCCAAGGGGCGGGAGGACTCTCCTACGAGCAGTACTTC. Translated, it gives CASSQGAGGLSYEQYF.